The T cell receptor (beta chain) under discussion was sequenced for a study of cytomegalovirus exposure and HLA in healthy donors. In the study overall: There were 300 to 400 genotyped donors. Of these, about 81% fell in the genetic ancestry cluster associated with self-reported Caucasian donors. Regarding the study as a whole: It was shown in a later analysis that HLA-associated TCR beta chains were more clonally expanded than other, equally common chains. A few V segments could not be told apart, such as TRBV6-2 and TRBV6-3, and were left out. Reportedly, diagnosis of cytomegalovirus status by the classifier showed high specificity and sensitivity.

Primers for the PCR totalled 60 Vbeta and 13 Jbeta. Measured with immunoSEQ multiplex PCR; TCRdb has only the in-frame clones, and not every one. The repertoire holds roughly 120,000 clones, with 65% to 85% as singletons. Per germline, CDR1 MNHNS and CDR2 SASEGT. V lost 7 bases, J lost 0 bases, and 16 bases lay in between. This CDR3 is built from 15 residues. A remark on this clone: Its antigen is unknown.

The clonotype originates from a man aged 50-59 years in good health and CMV-seropositive. This rearrangement joins TRBV6-1 to TRBJ2-7, with D possibly matching TRBD1 (6 bases). The sequenced sample consisted of PBMCs. Written as DNA, the CDR3 is TGTGCCAGCACCCCCGGGCAGACAGGCTCCTACGAGCAGTACTTC. It encodes CASTPGQTGSYEQYF.